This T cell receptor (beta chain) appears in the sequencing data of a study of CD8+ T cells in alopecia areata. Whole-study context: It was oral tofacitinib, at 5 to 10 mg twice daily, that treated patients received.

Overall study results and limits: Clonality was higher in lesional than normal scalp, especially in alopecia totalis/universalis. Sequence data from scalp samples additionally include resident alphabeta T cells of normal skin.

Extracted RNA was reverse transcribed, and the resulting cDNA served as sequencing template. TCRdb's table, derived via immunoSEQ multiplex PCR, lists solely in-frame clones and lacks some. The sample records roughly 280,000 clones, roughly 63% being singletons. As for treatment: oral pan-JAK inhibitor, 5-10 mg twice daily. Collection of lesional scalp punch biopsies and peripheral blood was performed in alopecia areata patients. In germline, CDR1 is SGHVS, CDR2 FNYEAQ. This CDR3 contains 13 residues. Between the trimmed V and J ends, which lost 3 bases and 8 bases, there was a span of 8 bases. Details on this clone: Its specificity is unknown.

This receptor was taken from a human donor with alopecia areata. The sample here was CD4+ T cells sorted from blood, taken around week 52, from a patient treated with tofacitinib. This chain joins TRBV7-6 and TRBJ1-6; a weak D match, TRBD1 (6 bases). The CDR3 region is CASSFWTDSPLHF. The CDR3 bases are TGTGCCAGCAGCTTCTGGACAGATTCACCCCTCCACTTT.